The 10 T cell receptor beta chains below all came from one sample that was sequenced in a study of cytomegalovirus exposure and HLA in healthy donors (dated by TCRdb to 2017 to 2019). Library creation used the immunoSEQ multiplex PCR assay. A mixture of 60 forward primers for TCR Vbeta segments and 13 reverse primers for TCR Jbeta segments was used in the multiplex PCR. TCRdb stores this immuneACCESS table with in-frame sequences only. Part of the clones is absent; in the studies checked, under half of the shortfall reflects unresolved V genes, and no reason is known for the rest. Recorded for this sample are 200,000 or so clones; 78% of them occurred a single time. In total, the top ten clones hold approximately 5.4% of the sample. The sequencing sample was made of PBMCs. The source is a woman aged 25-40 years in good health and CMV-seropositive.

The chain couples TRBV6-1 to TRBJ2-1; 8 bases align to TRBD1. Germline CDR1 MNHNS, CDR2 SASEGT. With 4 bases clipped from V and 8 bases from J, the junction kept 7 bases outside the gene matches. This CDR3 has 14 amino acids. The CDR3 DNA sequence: TGTGCCAGCAGTGGATCCGGGACAGGTGATGAGCAGTTCTTC. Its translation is CASSGSGTGDEQFF.

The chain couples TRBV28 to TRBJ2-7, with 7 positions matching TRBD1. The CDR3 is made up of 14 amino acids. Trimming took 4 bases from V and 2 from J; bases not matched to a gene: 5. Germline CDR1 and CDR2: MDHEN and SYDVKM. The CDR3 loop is CASSSWDSPYEQYF. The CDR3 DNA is TGTGCCAGCAGTTCTTGGGACAGCCCCTACGAGCAGTACTTC.

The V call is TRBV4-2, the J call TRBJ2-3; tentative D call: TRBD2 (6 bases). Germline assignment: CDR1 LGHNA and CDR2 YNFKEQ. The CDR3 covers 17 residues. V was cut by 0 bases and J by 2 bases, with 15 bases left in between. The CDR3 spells CASSQDWGGDNTDTQYF. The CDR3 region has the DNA TGTGCCAGCAGCCAAGATTGGGGAGGCGATAACACAGATACGCAGTATTTT.

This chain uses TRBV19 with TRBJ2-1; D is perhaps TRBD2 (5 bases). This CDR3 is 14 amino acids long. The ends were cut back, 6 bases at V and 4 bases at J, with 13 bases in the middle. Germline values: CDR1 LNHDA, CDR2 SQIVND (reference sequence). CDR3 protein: CASSGVMDYNEQFF. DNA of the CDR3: TGTGCCAGTAGCGGGGTCATGGATTACAATGAGCAGTTCTTC.

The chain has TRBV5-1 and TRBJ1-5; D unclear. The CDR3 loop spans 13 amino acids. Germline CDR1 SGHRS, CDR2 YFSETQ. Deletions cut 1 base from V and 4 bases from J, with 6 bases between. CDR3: CASSLRENQPQHF. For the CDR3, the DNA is TGCGCCAGCAGCTTGCGGGAAAATCAGCCCCAGCATTTT.

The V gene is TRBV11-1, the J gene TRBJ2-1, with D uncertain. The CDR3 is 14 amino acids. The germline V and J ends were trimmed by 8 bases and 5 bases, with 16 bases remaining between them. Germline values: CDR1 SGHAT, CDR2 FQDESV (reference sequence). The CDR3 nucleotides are TGTGCCAGCGTGGCCGCACTGGCGGACAATGAGCAGTTCTTC. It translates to CASVAALADNEQFF.

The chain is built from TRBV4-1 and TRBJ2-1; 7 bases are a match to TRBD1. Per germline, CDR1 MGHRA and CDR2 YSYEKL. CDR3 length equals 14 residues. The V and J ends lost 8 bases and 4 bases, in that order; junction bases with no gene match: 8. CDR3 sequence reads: CASGTERRYNEQFF. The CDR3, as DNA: TGCGCCAGCGGGACAGAGAGGCGGTACAATGAGCAGTTCTTC.

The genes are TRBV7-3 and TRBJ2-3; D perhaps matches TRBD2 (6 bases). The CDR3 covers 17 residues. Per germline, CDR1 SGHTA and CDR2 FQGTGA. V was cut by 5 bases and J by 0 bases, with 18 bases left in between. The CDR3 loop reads CASSTRGGVASTDTQYF. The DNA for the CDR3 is TGTGCCAGCAGCACGAGAGGCGGGGTAGCTAGCACAGATACGCAGTATTTT.

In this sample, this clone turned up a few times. As DNA, the CDR3 is TGTGCCAGCAGCCCGGGTTGGGGACTAGCCTTGTACGAGCAGTACTTC. As protein: CASSPGWGLALYEQYF. This chain connects TRBV13 to TRBJ2-7, with 9 bases that match TRBD2. Germline V gene lookup returns CDR1 PRHDT and CDR2 FYEKMQ (reference sequence). The CDR3 has 16 residues. Germline trimming cut 5 bases from V and 4 bases from J; bases unmatched to any gene: 12.

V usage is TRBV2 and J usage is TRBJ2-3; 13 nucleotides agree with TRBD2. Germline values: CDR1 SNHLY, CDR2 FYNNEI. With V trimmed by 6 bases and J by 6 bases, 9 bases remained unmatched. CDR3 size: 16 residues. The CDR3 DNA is TGTGCCAGCAGAGATCCACTAGCGGGGGGGCCGGATACGCAGTATTTT. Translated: CASRDPLAGGPDTQYF.